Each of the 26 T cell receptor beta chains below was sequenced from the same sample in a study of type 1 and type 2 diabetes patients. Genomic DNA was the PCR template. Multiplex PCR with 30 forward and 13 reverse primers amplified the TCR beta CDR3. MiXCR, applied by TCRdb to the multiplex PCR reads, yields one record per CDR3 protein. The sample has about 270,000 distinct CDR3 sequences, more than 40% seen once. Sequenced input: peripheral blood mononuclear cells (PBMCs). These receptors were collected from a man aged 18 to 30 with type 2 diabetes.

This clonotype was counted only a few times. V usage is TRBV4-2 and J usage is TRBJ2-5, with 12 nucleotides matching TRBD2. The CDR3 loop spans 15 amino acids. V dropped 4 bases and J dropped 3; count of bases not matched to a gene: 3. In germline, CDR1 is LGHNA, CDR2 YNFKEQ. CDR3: CASSRRTSGEETQYF. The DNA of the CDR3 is TGTGCCAGCAGCCGAAGGACTAGCGGGGAAGAGACCCAGTACTTC.

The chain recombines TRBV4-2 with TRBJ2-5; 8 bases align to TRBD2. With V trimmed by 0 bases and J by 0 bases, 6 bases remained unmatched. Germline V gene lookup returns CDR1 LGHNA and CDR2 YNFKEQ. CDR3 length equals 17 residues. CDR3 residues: CASSQDGGGRYQETQYF. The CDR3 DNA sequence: TGTGCCAGCAGCCAAGATGGGGGCGGGAGGTACCAAGAGACCCAGTACTTC.

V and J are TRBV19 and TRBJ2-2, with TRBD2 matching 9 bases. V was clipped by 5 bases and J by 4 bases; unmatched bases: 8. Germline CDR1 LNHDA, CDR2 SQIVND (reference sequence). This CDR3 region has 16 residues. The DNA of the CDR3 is TGTGCCAGTAGTCCCAGGCTAGCGGGGTTCACCGGGGAGCTGTTTTTT. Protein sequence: CASSPRLAGFTGELFF.

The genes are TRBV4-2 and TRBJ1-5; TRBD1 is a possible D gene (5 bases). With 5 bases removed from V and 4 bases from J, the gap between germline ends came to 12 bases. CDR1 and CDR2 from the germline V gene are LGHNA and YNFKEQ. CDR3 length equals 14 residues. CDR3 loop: CASSGETENQPQHF. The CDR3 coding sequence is TGTGCCAGCAGCGGGGAGACAGAAAATCAGCCCCAGCATTTT.

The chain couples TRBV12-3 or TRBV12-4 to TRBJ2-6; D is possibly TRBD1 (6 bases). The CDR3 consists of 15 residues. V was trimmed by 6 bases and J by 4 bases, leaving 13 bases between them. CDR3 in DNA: TGTGCCAGCAGGAAACAGGGATCGGGGGCCAACGTCCTGACTTTC. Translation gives CASRKQGSGANVLTF.

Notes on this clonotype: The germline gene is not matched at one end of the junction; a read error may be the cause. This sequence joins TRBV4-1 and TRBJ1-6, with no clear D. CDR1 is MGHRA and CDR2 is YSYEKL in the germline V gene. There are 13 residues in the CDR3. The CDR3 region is CASSYGVNSPLHF. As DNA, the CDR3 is TGTGCCAGCAGCTACGGAGTTAATTCACCCCTCCACTTT.

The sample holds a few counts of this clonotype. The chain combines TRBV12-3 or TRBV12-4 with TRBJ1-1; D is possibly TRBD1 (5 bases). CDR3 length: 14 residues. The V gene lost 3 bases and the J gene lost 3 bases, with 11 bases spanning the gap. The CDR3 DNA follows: TGTGCCAGCAGTTTTAATGGGGGAGACACTGAAGCTTTCTTT. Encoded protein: CASSFNGGDTEAFF.

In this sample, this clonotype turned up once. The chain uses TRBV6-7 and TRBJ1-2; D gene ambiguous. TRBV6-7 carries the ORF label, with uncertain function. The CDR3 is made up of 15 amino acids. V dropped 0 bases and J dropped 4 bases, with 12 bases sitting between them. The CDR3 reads CASSYSNSPSYGYTF. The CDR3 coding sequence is TGTGCCAGCAGTTACTCGAATTCTCCTAGCTATGGCTACACCTTC.

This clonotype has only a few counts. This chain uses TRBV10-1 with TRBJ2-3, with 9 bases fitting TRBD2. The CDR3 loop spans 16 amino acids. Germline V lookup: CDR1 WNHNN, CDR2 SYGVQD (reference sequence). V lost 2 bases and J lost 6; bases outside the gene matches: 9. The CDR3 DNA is TGCGCCAGCAGTGAGCGGTCTAGCGGGGTAGACGATACGCAGTATTTT. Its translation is CASSERSSGVDDTQYF.

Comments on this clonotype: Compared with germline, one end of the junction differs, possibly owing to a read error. The DNA of the CDR3 is TGTGCCAGCAGCGTAGACACGGACGAGCAGTACTTC. Translating it yields CASSVDTDEQYF. The rearrangement uses TRBV5-1 and TRBJ2-7; D uncertain. Germline-derived CDR1 and CDR2 are SGHRS and YFSETQ. The CDR3 contains 12 residues.

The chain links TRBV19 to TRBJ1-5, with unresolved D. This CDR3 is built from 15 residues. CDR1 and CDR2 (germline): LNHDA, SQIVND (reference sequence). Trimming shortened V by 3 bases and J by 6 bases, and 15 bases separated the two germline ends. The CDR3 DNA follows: TGTGCCAGTAGTATGTGGGAGTTAAGGGCTCAGCCCCAGCATTTT. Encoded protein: CASSMWELRAQPQHF.

The CDR3 DNA sequence: TGCAGCGTTGAAGGTTTCAGAATTGAGCAGTTCTTC. Translation: CSVEGFRIEQFF. This chain uses TRBV29-1 with TRBJ2-1; the D is unclear. The CDR3 is 12 amino acids. V was clipped by 1 base and J by 9 bases, with 10 bases between them. Looked up from germline, CDR1 is SQVTM and CDR2 is ANQGSEA.

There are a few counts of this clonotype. CDR3 DNA: TGTGCCAGCAGCTCCCCGGGTCCCCAAGAGACCCAGTACTTC. It translates to CASSSPGPQETQYF. The rearrangement uses TRBV7-2 and TRBJ2-5; D is undetermined. V shed 4 bases and J shed 1 base, with 10 bases lying between them. CDR1 SGHTA and CDR2 FQGNSA come from the germline V gene. The CDR3 covers 14 residues.

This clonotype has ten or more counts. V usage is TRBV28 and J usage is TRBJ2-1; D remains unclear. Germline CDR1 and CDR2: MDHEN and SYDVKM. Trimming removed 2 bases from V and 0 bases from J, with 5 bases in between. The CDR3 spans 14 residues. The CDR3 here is CASSLGSSYNEQFF. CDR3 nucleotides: TGTGCCAGCAGTTTAGGGTCCTCCTACAATGAGCAGTTCTTC.

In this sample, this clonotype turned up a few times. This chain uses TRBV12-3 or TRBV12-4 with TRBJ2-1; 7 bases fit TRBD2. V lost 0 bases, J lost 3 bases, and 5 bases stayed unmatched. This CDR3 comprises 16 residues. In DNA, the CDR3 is TGTGCCAGCAGTTTAGCTCGACTAGCAGTCTACAATGAGCAGTTCTTC. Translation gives CASSLARLAVYNEQFF.

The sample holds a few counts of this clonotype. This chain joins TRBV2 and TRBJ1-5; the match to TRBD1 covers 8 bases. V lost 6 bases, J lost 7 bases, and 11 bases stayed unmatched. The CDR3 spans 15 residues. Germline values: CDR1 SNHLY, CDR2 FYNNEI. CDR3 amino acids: CASSGAGGFLQPQHF. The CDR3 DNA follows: TGTGCCAGCAGCGGTGCAGGGGGCTTTTTGCAGCCCCAGCATTTT.

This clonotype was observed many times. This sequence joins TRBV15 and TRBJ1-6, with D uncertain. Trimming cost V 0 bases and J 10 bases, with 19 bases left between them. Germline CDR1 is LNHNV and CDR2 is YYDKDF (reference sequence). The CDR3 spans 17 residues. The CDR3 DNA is TGTGCCACCAGCAGAGATGGTCAGGAGGATAGAGGGTCACCCCTCCACTTT. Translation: CATSRDGQEDRGSPLHF.

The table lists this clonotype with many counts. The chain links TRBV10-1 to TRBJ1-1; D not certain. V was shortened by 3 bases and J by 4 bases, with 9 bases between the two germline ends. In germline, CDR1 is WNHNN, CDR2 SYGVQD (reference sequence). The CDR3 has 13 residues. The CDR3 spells CASSDGYPTEAFF. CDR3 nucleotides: TGCGCCAGCAGTGACGGGTACCCCACTGAAGCTTTCTTT.

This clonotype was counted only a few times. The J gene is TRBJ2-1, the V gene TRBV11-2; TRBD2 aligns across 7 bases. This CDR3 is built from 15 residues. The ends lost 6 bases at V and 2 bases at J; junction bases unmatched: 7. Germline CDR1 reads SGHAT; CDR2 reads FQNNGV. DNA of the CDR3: TGTGCCAGCAGGGATACTAGCGTCCCCTACAATGAGCAGTTCTTC. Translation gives CASRDTSVPYNEQFF. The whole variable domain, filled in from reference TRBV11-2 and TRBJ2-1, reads EAGVAQSPRYKIIEKRQSVAFWCNPISGHATLYWYQQILGQGPKLLIQFQNNGVVDDSQLPKDRFSAERLKGVDSTLKIQPAKLEDSAVYLCASRDTSVPYNEQFFGPGTRLTVL.

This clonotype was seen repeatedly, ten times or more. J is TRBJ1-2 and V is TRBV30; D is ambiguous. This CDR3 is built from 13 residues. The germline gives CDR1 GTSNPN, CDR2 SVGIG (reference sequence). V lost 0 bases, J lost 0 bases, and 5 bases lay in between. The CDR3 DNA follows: TGTGCCTGGAGTGTCCAGGCTAACTATGGCTACACCTTC. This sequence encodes CAWSVQANYGYTF.

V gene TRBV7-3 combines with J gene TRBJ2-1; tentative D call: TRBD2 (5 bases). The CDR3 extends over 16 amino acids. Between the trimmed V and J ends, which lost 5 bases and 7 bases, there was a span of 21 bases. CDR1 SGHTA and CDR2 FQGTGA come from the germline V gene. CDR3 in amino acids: CASSPQTLTVANEQFF. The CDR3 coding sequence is TGTGCCAGCAGCCCCCAGACCCTTACAGTAGCGAATGAGCAGTTCTTC.

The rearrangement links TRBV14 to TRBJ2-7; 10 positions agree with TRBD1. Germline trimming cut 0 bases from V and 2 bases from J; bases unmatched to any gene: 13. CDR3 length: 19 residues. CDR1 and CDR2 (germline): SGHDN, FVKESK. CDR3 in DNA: TGTGCCAGCAGCCAAGATGAAGTCCCGGCCGGGACAGGGGCCTACGAGCAGTACTTC. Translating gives CASSQDEVPAGTGAYEQYF.

The CDR3 spells CASKSRETTEAFF. CDR3 DNA: TGTGCCAGTAAGTCGCGGGAAACAACTGAAGCTTTCTTT. This sequence joins TRBV19 and TRBJ1-1; D gene uncertain. Deletions cut 7 bases from V and 5 bases from J, with 14 bases between. In germline, CDR1 is LNHDA, CDR2 SQIVND (reference sequence). This CDR3 spans 13 amino acids.

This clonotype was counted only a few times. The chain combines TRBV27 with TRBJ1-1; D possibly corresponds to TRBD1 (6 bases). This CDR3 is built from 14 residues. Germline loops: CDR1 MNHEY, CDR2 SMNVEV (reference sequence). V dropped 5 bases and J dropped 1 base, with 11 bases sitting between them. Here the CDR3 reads CASSPRQANTEAFF. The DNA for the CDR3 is TGTGCCAGCAGTCCTAGACAGGCGAACACTGAAGCTTTCTTT.

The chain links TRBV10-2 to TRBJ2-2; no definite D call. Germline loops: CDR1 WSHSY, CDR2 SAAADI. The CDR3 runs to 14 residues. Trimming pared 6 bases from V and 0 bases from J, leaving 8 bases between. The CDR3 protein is CASRQPANTGELFF. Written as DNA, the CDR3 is TGCGCCAGCAGACAGCCTGCGAACACCGGGGAGCTGTTTTTT.

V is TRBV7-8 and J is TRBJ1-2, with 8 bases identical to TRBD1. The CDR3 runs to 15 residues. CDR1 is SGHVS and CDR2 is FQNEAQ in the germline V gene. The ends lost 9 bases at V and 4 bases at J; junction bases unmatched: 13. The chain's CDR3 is CASSIDAGGAYGYTF. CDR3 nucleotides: TGTGCCAGTAGTATAGATGCAGGGGGCGCCTATGGCTACACCTTC.